This TCR beta chain was documented in a study of control samples from healthy donors and cancer patients (dated by TCRdb to 2020 to 2022). With respect to this clone: Its cognate antigen has yet to be identified. The record has no base qualities; no much larger clone is one base away.

Library preparation used the immunoSEQ multiplex PCR assay. As stored in TCRdb, this immuneACCESS dataset retains in-frame rearrangements with V and J assigned. A fraction of the clones does not appear; measured against another copy, unresolved V genes explain less than half of the discrepancy, and the remainder lacks a known reason. This sample comprises some 410,000 clones, 75% to 95% of them detected only once. The ten most abundant clones make up around 6.8% of the sample. CDR1 SGHAT and CDR2 FQNNGV are derived from the germline V gene. V is clipped by 6 bases and J by 2 bases, and the sequence between their germline boundaries is 20 bases long. From the cysteine through the phenylalanine, the CDR3 covers 18 amino acids. Left in the record is the CDR3 DNA by itself, 54 bases read in frame from the first base.

Sequenced: PBMCs. The TCR originated in a man in his forties with head and neck cancer. This receptor chain uses TRBV11-2 and TRBJ2-6; the D gene cannot be resolved reliably. The CDR3 is CASRLLVSWSTGANVLTF. Read as DNA, the sequence is TGTGCCAGCAGGCTTCTGGTGTCGTGGAGCACTGGGGCCAACGTCCTGACTTTC. Reference TRBV11-2 and TRBJ2-6 genes cover what lies past the CDR3, so the full variable domain is EAGVAQSPRYKIIEKRQSVAFWCNPISGHATLYWYQQILGQGPKLLIQFQNNGVVDDSQLPKDRFSAERLKGVDSTLKIQPAKLEDSAVYLCASRLLVSWSTGANVLTFGAGSRLTVL.